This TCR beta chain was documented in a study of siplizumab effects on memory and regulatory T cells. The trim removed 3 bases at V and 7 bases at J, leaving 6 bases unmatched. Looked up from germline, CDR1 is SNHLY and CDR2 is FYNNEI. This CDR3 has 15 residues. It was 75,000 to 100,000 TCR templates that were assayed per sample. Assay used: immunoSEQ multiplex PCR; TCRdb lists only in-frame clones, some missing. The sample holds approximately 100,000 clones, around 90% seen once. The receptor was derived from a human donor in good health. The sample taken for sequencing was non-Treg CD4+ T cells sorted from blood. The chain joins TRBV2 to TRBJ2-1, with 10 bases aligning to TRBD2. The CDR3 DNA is TGTGCCAGCAGTGAGCTAGCGGGAGAGTATAATGAGCAGTTCTTC. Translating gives CASSELAGEYNEQFF.